The rows below give T cell receptor beta chains drawn from one sample of a study of blood T cell repertoires in COVID-19. Produced via immunoSEQ multiplex PCR; TCRdb's table is partial and in-frame only. The sample shows 250,000 to 350,000 clones, 80% to 90% of them seen only once. The sequencing sample was made of peripheral blood. These TCRs come from a man younger than 45 with acute or convalescent COVID-19. The CDR3 runs from the conserved cysteine through the conserved F or W. D genes are given only for firm matches. Size is stated for part of the rows, as once, few or many counts, or as a class when the clone is expanded.

cdr3_aa	cdr3_nt	d_call	v_call	j_call	clone_size
CASSESGTGGSVQYF	TGTGCCAGCAGTGAATCAGGGACAGGGGGCTCGGTGCAGTACTTC	TRBD1	TRBV25-1	TRBJ2-7	-
CASIQGNYGYTF	TGTGCCAGCATACAGGGAAACTATGGCTACACCTTC	-	TRBV2	TRBJ1-2	once
CASSQLAGSYNEQFF	TGTGCCAGCAGTCAACTAGCGGGCTCCTACAATGAGCAGTTCTTC	TRBD2	TRBV2	TRBJ2-1	-
CASSPIQGDFLEAFF	TGTGCCAGCTCACCAATTCAAGGGGATTTCTTAGAAGCTTTCTTT	-	TRBV18	TRBJ1-1	-
CAGGTSGRAYNEQFF	TGTGCCGGTGGGACTAGCGGGAGAGCCTACAATGAGCAGTTCTTC	TRBD2	TRBV28	TRBJ2-1	-
CAVGPGRGQYNEQFF	TGTGCCGTTGGGCCGGGCAGGGGGCAATACAATGAGCAGTTCTTC	TRBD1	TRBV10-3	TRBJ2-1	-
CASSLGEAGTGELFF	TGCGCCAGCAGCTTGGGGGAGGCTGGCACCGGGGAGCTGTTTTTT	-	TRBV5-1	TRBJ2-2	-
CASRKMDNNYGYTF	TGCGCCAGCAGGAAAATGGACAATAACTATGGCTACACCTTC	-	TRBV5-1	TRBJ1-2	once
CASSPAWQGNSPLHF	TGCGCCAGCAGCCCCGCTTGGCAGGGTAATTCACCCCTCCACTTT	-	TRBV5-1	TRBJ1-6	-
CASHRGRNYGYTF	TGTGCCAGCCACCGGGGGAGAAACTATGGCTACACCTTC	-	TRBV6-5	TRBJ1-2	-
CASSEKSGPSTLAGGQTDTQYF	TGTGCCAGCAGTGAAAAATCGGGCCCTTCTACACTAGCGGGAGGTCAGACGGATACGCAGTATTTT	TRBD2	TRBV6-1	TRBJ2-3	-
CASSAPGRGGGEKLFF	TGTGCCAGCAGCGCGCCCGGTAGGGGCGGGGGTGAAAAACTGTTTTTT	-	TRBV9	TRBJ1-4	-
CASSRQGTTPGSTDTQYF	TGTGCCAGCAGCCGACAGGGGACAACCCCGGGGAGCACAGATACGCAGTATTTT	TRBD1	TRBV5-4	TRBJ2-3	-
CASSEHEGLSSNQPQHF	TGTGCCAGCAGTGAACACGAGGGCCTATCTAGCAATCAGCCCCAGCATTTT	-	TRBV2	TRBJ1-5	-
CASKPQGLQAYNEQFF	TGTGCCAGTAAACCTCAGGGGCTTCAAGCCTACAATGAGCAGTTCTTC	-	TRBV28	TRBJ2-1	-
CASSFNDEQYF	TGTGCCAGCAGCTTCAATGACGAGCAGTACTTC	-	TRBV5-6	TRBJ2-7	-
CASSLRDRGIRGYTF	TGTGCCAGCAGTTTAAGGGACAGGGGTATTCGGGGCTACACCTTC	TRBD1	TRBV27	TRBJ1-2	-
CATSRGGLTEAFF	TGTGCCACCAGCAGAGGGGGCTTGACTGAAGCTTTCTTT	-	TRBV15	TRBJ1-1	few
CASDDYQGPLAKNIQYF	TGTGCCAGCGACGACTATCAGGGGCCGTTAGCCAAAAACATTCAGTACTTC	-	TRBV9	TRBJ2-4	-
CASSEREQLPQYF	TGTGCCAGCAGTGAACGGGAACAGCTTCCTCAGTACTTC	-	TRBV6-4	TRBJ2-4	-
CASSLILTGELFF	TGCGCCAGCAGCTTAATCCTCACCGGGGAGCTGTTTTTT	-	TRBV5-1	TRBJ2-2	-
CASSQETWGPQPQHF	TGCGCCAGCAGCCAAGAAACCTGGGGGCCCCAGCCCCAGCATTTT	-	TRBV4-1	TRBJ1-5	-
CASSLRGTPYF	TGTGCCAGCAGTTTAAGGGGGACACCGTATTTT	-	TRBV28	TRBJ2-3	-
CASSLAGQAYNEQFF	TGTGCCAGCAGCTTAGCGGGACAGGCGTACAATGAGCAGTTCTTC	TRBD1	TRBV11-2	TRBJ2-1	-
CASSIRDSPTDTQYF	TGTGCCAGCAGCATCCGGGACAGCCCCACAGATACGCAGTATTTT	TRBD1	TRBV11-2	TRBJ2-3	-
CAWSQVSSYNEQFF	TGTGCCTGGAGTCAGGTCAGCTCCTACAATGAGCAGTTCTTC	-	TRBV30	TRBJ2-1	once
CASSVLGTGLYEQYF	TGTGCCAGTAGTGTATTGGGGACAGGGCTCTACGAGCAGTACTTC	TRBD1	TRBV19	TRBJ2-7	few
CASSLGGGRSSGANVLTF	TGCGCCAGCAGTTTGGGCGGGGGTCGGAGCTCTGGGGCCAACGTCCTGACTTTC	TRBD2	TRBV5-1	TRBJ2-6	-
CSVEIGGARSGYTF	TGCAGCGTTGAAATTGGCGGAGCAAGATCCGGCTACACCTTC	-	TRBV29-1	TRBJ1-2	-
CASSPAGGLDGELFF	TGTGCCAGCAGCCCGGCGGGGGGGCTCGACGGGGAGCTGTTTTTT	TRBD2	TRBV11-3	TRBJ2-2	once
CASSPSGGAGMDTQYF	TGTGCCAGCAGCCCTAGCGGGGGGGCCGGGATGGATACGCAGTATTTT	TRBD2	TRBV3-1/TRBV3-2	TRBJ2-3	once
CASSLRLGGAKNIQYF	TGTGCCAGCAGCCTTCGACTCGGAGGAGCCAAAAACATTCAGTACTTC	-	TRBV5-6	TRBJ2-4	-
CAWSVGLAGAYEQYF	TGTGCCTGGAGTGTTGGACTAGCGGGGGCCTACGAGCAGTACTTC	TRBD2	TRBV30	TRBJ2-7	-